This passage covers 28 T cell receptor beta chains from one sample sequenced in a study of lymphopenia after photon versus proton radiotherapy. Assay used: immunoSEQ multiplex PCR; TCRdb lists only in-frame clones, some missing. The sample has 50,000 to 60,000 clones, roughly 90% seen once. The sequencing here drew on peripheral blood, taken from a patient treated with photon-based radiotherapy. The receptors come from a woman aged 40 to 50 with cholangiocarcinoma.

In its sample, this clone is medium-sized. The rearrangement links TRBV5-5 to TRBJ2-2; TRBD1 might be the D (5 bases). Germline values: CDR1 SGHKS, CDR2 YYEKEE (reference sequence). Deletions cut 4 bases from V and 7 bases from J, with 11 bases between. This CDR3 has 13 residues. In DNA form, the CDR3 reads TGTGCCAGCAGCGACGAAGGGGACGGGGAGCTGTTTTTT. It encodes CASSDEGDGELFF.

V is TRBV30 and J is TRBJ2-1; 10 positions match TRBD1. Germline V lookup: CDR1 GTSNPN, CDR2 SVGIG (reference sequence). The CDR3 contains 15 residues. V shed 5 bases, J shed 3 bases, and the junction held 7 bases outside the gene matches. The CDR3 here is CAWYRDRGLYNEQFF. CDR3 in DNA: TGTGCCTGGTACCGGGACAGGGGTCTCTACAATGAGCAGTTCTTC.

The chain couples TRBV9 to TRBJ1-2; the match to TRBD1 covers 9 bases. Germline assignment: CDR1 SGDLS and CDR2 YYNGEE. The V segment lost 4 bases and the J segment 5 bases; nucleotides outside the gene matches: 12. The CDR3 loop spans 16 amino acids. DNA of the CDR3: TGTGCCAGCAGCTCGGCAGGGACAGGGTTATTTTATGGCTACACCTTC. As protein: CASSSAGTGLFYGYTF.

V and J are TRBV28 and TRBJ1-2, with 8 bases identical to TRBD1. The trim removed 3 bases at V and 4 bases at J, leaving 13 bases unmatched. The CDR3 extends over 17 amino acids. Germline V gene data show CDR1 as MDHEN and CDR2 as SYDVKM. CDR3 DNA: TGTGCCAGCAGTTTGGGATCATTGACAGGGGATGCCTATGGCTACACCTTC. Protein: CASSLGSLTGDAYGYTF.

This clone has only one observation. The CDR3 DNA sequence: TGTGCCAGCAGCCGAGAGGGGAGCAATGAGCAGTTCTTC. This codes for CASSREGSNEQFF. The rearrangement links TRBV7-3 to TRBJ2-1; the D call may be TRBD1 or TRBD2 (5 bases each). The germline V and J ends were trimmed by 5 bases and 6 bases, with 11 bases remaining between them. The CDR3 spans 13 residues. Per the germline V gene, CDR1 is SGHTA and CDR2 is FQGTGA.

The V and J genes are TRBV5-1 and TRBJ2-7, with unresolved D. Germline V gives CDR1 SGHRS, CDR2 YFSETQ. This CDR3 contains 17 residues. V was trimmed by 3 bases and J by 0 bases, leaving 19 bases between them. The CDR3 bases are TGCGCCAGCAGCTCGGGCGATTGGGCACCGTCCTCCTACGAGCAGTACTTC. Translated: CASSSGDWAPSSYEQYF. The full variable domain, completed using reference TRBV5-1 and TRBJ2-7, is KAGVTQTPRYLIKTRGQQVTLSCSPISGHRSVSWYQQTPGQGLQFLFEYFSETQRNKGNFPGRFSGRQFSNSRSEMNVSTLELGDSALYLCASSSGDWAPSSYEQYFGPGTRLTVT.

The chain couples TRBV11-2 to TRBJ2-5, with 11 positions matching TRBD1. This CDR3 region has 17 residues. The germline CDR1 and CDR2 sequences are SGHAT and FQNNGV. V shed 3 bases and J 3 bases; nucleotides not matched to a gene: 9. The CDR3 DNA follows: TGTGCCAGCAGCTTTTCAGGACAGGGGGCAGAGGAAGAGACCCAGTACTTC. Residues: CASSFSGQGAEEETQYF. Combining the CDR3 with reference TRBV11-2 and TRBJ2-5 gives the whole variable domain EAGVAQSPRYKIIEKRQSVAFWCNPISGHATLYWYQQILGQGPKLLIQFQNNGVVDDSQLPKDRFSAERLKGVDSTLKIQPAKLEDSAVYLCASSFSGQGAEEETQYFGPGTRLLVL.

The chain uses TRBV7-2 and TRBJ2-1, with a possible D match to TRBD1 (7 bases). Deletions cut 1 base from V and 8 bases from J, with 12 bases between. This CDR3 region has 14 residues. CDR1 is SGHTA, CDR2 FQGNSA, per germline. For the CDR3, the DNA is TGTGCCAGCAGCTTAGACAGGGGAGGCTATGAGCAGTTCTTC. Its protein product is CASSLDRGGYEQFF. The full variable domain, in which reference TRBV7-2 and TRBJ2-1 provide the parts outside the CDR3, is GAGVSQSPSNKVTEKGKDVELRCDPISGHTALYWYRQSLGQGLEFLIYFQGNSAPDKSGLPSDRFSAERTGGSVSTLTIQRTQQEDSAVYLCASSLDRGGYEQFFGPGTRLTVL.

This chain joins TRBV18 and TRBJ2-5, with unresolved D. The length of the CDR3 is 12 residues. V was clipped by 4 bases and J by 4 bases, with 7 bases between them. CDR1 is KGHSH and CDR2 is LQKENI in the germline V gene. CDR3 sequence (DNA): TGTGCCAGCTCACGCCTCGGAGAGACCCAGTACTTC. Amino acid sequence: CASSRLGETQYF.

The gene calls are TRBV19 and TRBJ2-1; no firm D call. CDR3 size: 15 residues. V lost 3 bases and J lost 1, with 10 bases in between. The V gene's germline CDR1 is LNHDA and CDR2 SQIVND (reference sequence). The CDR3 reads CASSIGPASYNEQFF. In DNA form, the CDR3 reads TGTGCCAGTAGTATCGGACCGGCTTCCTACAATGAGCAGTTCTTC.

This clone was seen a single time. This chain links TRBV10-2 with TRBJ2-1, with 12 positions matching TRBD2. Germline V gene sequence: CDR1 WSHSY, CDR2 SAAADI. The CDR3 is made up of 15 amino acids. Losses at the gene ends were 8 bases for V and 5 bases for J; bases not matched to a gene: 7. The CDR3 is CASLSSGGAHNEQFF. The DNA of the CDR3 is TGCGCCAGCCTTTCTAGCGGGGGGGCACACAATGAGCAGTTCTTC.

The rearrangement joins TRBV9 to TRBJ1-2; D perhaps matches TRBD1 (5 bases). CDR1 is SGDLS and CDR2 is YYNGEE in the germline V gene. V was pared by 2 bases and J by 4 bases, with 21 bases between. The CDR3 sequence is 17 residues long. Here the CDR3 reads CASSVKPEVGESYGYTF. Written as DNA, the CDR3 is TGTGCCAGCAGCGTTAAGCCCGAGGTGGGGGAGTCCTATGGCTACACCTTC.

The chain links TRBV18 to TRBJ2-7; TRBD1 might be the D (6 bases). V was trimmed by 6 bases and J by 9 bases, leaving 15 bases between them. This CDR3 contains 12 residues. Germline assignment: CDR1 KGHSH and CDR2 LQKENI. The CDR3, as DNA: TGTGCCAGCTCGCCTGTGTTAGGGGGGCAGTACTTC. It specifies CASSPVLGGQYF. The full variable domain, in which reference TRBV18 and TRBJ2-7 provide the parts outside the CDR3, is NAGVMQNPRHLVRRRGQEARLRCSPMKGHSHVYWYRQLPEEGLKFMVYLQKENIIDESGMPKERFSAEFPKEGPSILRIQQVVRGDSAAYFCASSPVLGGQYFGPGTRLTVT.

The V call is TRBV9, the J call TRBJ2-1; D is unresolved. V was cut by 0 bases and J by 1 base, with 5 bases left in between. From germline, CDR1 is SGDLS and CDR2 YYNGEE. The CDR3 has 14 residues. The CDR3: CASSVGSSYNEQFF. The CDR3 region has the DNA TGTGCCAGCAGCGTAGGTTCTTCCTACAATGAGCAGTTCTTC. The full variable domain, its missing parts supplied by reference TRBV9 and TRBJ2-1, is DSGVTQTPKHLITATGQRVTLRCSPRSGDLSVYWYQQSLDQGLQFLIQYYNGEERAKGNILERFSAQQFPDLHSELNLSSLELGDSALYFCASSVGSSYNEQFFGPGTRLTVL.

In DNA, the CDR3 is TGTGCCAGCAGTGCCCCCCCCGGCACTGAAGCTTTCTTT. Protein: CASSAPPGTEAFF. This chain joins TRBV28 and TRBJ1-1, with D unresolved. The V and J ends lost 5 bases and 4 bases respectively, with 11 bases between them. CDR1 is MDHEN and CDR2 is SYDVKM in the germline V gene. The CDR3 loop spans 13 amino acids.

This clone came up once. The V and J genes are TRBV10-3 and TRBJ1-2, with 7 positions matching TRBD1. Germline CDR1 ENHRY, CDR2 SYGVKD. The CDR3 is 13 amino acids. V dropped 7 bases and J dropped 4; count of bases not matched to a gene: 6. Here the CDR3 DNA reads TGTGCCATCACCCCGCCAGGGGGCTATGGCTACACCTTC. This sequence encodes CAITPPGGYGYTF.

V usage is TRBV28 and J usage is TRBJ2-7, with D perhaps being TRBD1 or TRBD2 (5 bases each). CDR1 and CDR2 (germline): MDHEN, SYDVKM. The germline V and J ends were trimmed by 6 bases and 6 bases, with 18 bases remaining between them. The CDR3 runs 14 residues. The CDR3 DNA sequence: TGTGCCAGCAGGATGGCGCAGGGAGTATCCGAGCAGTACTTC. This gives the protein CASRMAQGVSEQYF.

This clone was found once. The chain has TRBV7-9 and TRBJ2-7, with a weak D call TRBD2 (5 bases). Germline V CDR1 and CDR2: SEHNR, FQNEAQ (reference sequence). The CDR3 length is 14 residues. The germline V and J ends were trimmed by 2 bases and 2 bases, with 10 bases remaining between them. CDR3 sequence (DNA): TGTGCCAGCAGCTTAAGCGGCTCCCCCTACGAGCAGTACTTC. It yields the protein CASSLSGSPYEQYF.

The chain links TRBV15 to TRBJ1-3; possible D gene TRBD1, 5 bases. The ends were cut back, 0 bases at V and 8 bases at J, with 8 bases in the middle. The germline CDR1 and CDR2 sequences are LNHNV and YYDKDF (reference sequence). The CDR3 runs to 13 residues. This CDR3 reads CATSRDPGYTIYF. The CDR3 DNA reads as TGTGCCACCAGCAGAGATCCAGGGTACACCATATATTTT.

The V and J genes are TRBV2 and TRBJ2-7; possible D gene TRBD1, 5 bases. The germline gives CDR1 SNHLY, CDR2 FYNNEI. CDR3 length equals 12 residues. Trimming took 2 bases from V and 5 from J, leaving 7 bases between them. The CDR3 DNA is TGTGCCAGCAGTGAATTCAGGGACGAGCAGTACTTC. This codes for CASSEFRDEQYF.

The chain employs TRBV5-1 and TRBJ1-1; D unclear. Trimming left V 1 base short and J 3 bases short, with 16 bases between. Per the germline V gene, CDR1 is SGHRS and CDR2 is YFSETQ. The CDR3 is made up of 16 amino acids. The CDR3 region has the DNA TGCGCCAGCAGCTTGAGGGCTCTCCTGGGAGACACTGAAGCTTTCTTT. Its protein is CASSLRALLGDTEAFF.

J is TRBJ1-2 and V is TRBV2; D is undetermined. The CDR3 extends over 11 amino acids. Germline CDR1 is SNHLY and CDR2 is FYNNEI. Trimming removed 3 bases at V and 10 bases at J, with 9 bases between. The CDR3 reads CASSDRASYTF. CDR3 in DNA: TGTGCCAGCAGTGATCGGGCGTCCTACACCTTC.

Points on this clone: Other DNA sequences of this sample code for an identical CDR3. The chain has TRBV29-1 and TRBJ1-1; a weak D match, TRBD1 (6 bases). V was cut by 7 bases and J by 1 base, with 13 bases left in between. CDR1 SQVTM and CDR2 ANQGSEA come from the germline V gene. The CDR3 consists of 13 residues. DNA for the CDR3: TGCAGCGCCGCCGGACAGCCGAACACTGAAGCTTTCTTT. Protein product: CSAAGQPNTEAFF.

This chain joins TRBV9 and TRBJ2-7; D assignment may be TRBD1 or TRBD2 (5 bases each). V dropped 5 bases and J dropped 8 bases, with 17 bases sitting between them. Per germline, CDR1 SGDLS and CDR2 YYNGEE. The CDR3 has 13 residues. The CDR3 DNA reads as TGTGCCAGCAGTGCCGGGACCGCGCAGCAGCAGTACTTC. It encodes CASSAGTAQQQYF.

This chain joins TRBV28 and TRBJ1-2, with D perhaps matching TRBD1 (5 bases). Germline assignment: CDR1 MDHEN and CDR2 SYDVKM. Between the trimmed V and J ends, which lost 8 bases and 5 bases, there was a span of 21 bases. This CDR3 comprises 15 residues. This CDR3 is CASLPDRAGHYGYTF. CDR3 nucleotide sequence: TGTGCCAGCCTTCCTGATAGGGCAGGGCATTATGGCTACACCTTC.

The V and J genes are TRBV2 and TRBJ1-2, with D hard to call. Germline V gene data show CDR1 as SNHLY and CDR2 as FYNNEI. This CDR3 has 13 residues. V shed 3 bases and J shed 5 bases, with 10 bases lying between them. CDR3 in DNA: TGTGCCAGCAGTGACTGGGGAGGGTATGGCTACACCTTC. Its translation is CASSDWGGYGYTF.

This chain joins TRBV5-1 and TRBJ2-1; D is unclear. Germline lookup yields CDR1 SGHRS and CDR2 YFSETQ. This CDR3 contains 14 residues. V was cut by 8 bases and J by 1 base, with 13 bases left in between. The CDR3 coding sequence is TGCGCCAGTCAATCTAGATCGTCCTACAATGAGCAGTTCTTC. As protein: CASQSRSSYNEQFF.

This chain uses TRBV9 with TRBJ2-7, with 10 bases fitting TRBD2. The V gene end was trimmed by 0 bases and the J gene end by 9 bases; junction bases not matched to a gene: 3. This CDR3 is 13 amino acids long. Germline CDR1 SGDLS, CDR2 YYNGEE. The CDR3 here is CASSVGLAGPQYF. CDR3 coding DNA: TGTGCCAGCAGCGTAGGACTAGCGGGTCCGCAGTACTTC.